A selection of T cell receptor beta chains follows, all from one sample in a study of cytomegalovirus exposure and HLA in healthy donors. Sequencing was performed with immunoSEQ multiplex PCR; in TCRdb, only in-frame clones are kept and a portion is missing. The sample lists some 150,000 clones; around 81% were seen once. Sequenced: PBMCs. Source of these receptors: a man aged 50-59 years in good health and CMV-seronegative. CDR3s include the opening cysteine and the closing phenylalanine or tryptophan. A D gene is named only where the DNA matches it firmly. For some rows the clone size is stated as once, few or many, or as a class when expanded; others skip it.

v_gene	abundance	j_gene	d_gene	CDR3aa	CDR3nt
TRBV6-5	NA	TRBJ2-7	NA	CASRSKIEQYF	TGTGCCAGCAGGAGTAAAATTGAGCAGTACTTC
TRBV14	NA	TRBJ1-2	NA	CASSQDQGHYGYTF	TGTGCCAGCAGCCAAGATCAGGGCCACTATGGCTACACCTTC
TRBV5-1	NA	TRBJ1-5	TRBD1	CASSATGDPNQPQHF	TGCGCCAGCAGCGCGACAGGGGATCCCAATCAGCCCCAGCATTTT
TRBV19	NA	TRBJ2-7	TRBD2	CASKRGREIGEQYF	TGTGCCAGTAAGAGAGGGCGGGAGATTGGCGAGCAGTACTTC
TRBV5-1	NA	TRBJ2-7	NA	CASSFNIPSYEQYF	TGCGCCAGCAGCTTTAACATACCATCCTACGAGCAGTACTTC
TRBV29-1	NA	TRBJ2-7	NA	CSARYDSDDPGEYYEQYF	TGCAGTGCAAGATACGACAGTGACGACCCCGGAGAATACTACGAGCAGTACTTC
TRBV19	NA	TRBJ1-1	NA	CASSMARRGGEAFF	TGTGCCAGTAGTATGGCCCGTAGGGGTGGTGAAGCTTTCTTT
TRBV5-1	NA	TRBJ1-1	NA	CASRTGLGNTEAFF	TGCGCCAGCAGAACAGGGCTTGGGAACACTGAAGCTTTCTTT
TRBV6-5	NA	TRBJ1-1	NA	CASSYSTTYEAFF	TGTGCCAGCAGTTATTCCACAACGTATGAAGCTTTCTTT
TRBV6-5	NA	TRBJ2-1	TRBD1	CASSYADRGPYNEQFF	TGTGCCAGCAGTTACGCCGACAGGGGGCCGTACAATGAGCAGTTCTTC
TRBV10-3	NA	TRBJ2-3	TRBD2	CAISSGVTDTQYF	TGTGCCATCAGTAGCGGGGTCACAGATACGCAGTATTTT
TRBV5-1	NA	TRBJ2-5	TRBD1	CASSRDRDNRYF	TGCGCCAGCAGCCGGGACAGGGACAATCGGTACTTC
TRBV6-6	NA	TRBJ1-5	TRBD1	CASSLQGGNQPQHF	TGTGCCAGCAGTTTACAGGGGGGCAATCAGCCCCAGCATTTT
TRBV28	NA	TRBJ2-7	NA	CASSLSGLKSYEQYF	TGTGCCAGCAGTTTATCGGGACTTAAGTCCTACGAGCAGTACTTC
TRBV15	NA	TRBJ1-1	NA	CATSSGGIVTEAFF	TGTGCCACCAGCAGCGGGGGGATAGTCACTGAAGCTTTCTTT
TRBV7-2	NA	TRBJ2-1	TRBD1	CASSPGQGGFSEQFF	TGTGCCAGCAGCCCTGGACAGGGGGGTTTCAGTGAGCAGTTCTTC
TRBV11-3	NA	TRBJ2-1	TRBD2	CASSLREASGANEQFF	TGTGCCAGCAGCTTAAGGGAGGCTAGCGGGGCCAATGAGCAGTTCTTC
TRBV5-1	NA	TRBJ1-2	NA	CASSLAQASNYGYTF	TGCGCCAGCAGCTTGGCCCAGGCCTCTAACTATGGCTACACCTTC
TRBV18	NA	TRBJ2-1	NA	CASSPSPTSLYNEQFF	TGTGCCAGCTCACCAAGCCCAACTAGCCTTTACAATGAGCAGTTCTTC
TRBV18	NA	TRBJ1-4	TRBD1	CASSPPGQGVEKLFF	TGTGCCAGCTCACCCCCGGGACAGGGGGTCGAAAAACTGTTTTTT
TRBV6-6	once	TRBJ2-5	TRBD2	CASSGASGVLVTQYF	TGTGCCAGCAGTGGCGCTAGCGGGGTGTTAGTGACCCAGTACTTC
TRBV2	once	TRBJ1-5	NA	CASSPLDQPQHF	TGTGCCAGCAGCCCCCTAGATCAGCCCCAGCATTTT
TRBV2	NA	TRBJ2-1	TRBD1	CASSEQGASYNEQFF	TGTGCCAGCAGTGAACAGGGGGCCTCCTACAATGAGCAGTTCTTC
TRBV4-2	NA	TRBJ1-3	TRBD1	CASSPGGSYSGNTIYF	TGTGCCAGCAGCCCAGGGGGGTCGTACTCTGGAAACACCATATATTTT
TRBV9	NA	TRBJ2-2	TRBD2	CASSAGLAGVTGELFF	TGTGCCAGCAGCGCTGGACTAGCGGGAGTGACCGGGGAGCTGTTTTTT
TRBV5-6	NA	TRBJ1-1	NA	CASSSYYPIRGTEAFF	TGTGCCAGCAGCTCCTACTATCCGATCAGGGGCACTGAAGCTTTCTTT
TRBV5-1	few	TRBJ1-3	TRBD1	CASSIGTDRGNTIYF	TGCGCCAGCAGCATTGGCACGGACAGGGGGAACACCATATATTTT
TRBV11-1	NA	TRBJ2-1	TRBD1	CASSFGTGINEQFF	TGTGCCAGCAGCTTTGGGACAGGGATCAATGAGCAGTTCTTC
TRBV11-3	NA	TRBJ2-1	NA	CASSLIENEQFF	TGTGCCAGCAGCTTAATAGAAAATGAGCAGTTCTTC
TRBV9	NA	TRBJ1-2	TRBD1	CASSVEDRGLAYGYTF	TGTGCCAGCAGCGTAGAGGACAGGGGGCTAGCCTATGGCTACACCTTC
TRBV19	NA	TRBJ2-7	NA	CASSSGGSYEQYF	TGTGCCAGTAGTAGCGGGGGCAGCTACGAGCAGTACTTC
TRBV5-1	NA	TRBJ2-7	TRBD2	CASSLISGAYEQYF	TGCGCCAGCAGCTTGATTAGCGGGGCATACGAGCAGTACTTC
TRBV6-4	once	TRBJ1-1	TRBD1	CASSSDRGTEAFF	TGTGCCAGCAGTTCCGACAGGGGAACTGAAGCTTTCTTT
TRBV7-9	NA	TRBJ2-7	NA	CASSPPGVRAYEQYF	TGTGCCAGCAGCCCACCTGGGGTGAGGGCCTACGAGCAGTACTTC
TRBV30	NA	TRBJ1-5	TRBD1	CAWGDSSNQPQHF	TGTGCCTGGGGGGACAGTAGCAATCAGCCCCAGCATTTT
TRBV13	NA	TRBJ2-1	NA	CASSREKADYNEQFF	TGTGCCAGCAGCCGTGAAAAGGCGGACTACAATGAGCAGTTCTTC
TRBV14	NA	TRBJ1-1	TRBD1	CASSQVVDTGTGDPGTEAFF	TGTGCCAGCAGCCAAGTGGTAGATACCGGGACAGGGGACCCTGGTACTGAAGCTTTCTTT
TRBV19	NA	TRBJ1-3	NA	CASSISAGTGNTIYF	TGTGCCAGTAGTATCTCGGCAGGGACAGGAAACACCATATATTTT
TRBV2	NA	TRBJ2-1	TRBD1	CASSADRQQFF	TGTGCCAGCAGCGCGGACAGGCAGCAGTTCTTC
TRBV5-1	NA	TRBJ2-6	TRBD2	CASSLTAGAAKGTGANVLTF	TGCGCCAGCAGCTTGACGGCGGGAGCAGCTAAAGGCACTGGGGCCAACGTCCTGACTTTC
TRBV5-4	NA	TRBJ2-3	NA	CASNLGGASVTQYF	TGTGCCAGCAACCTTGGGGGTGCTAGCGTGACGCAGTATTTT
TRBV7-9	NA	TRBJ2-1	NA	CASSLGGLRDNEQFF	TGTGCCAGCAGCTTAGGAGGGTTGCGGGACAATGAGCAGTTCTTC
TRBV2	few	TRBJ1-5	TRBD1	CASSMDRGSNQPQHF	TGTGCCAGCAGCATGGACAGGGGGAGTAATCAGCCCCAGCATTTT
TRBV28	NA	TRBJ1-5	NA	CASSLGGRWTVPNQPQHF	TGTGCCAGCAGTTTAGGGGGACGCTGGACAGTCCCTAATCAGCCCCAGCATTTT
TRBV4-2	few	TRBJ1-1	TRBD1	CASSQGQGRAFF	TGTGCCAGCAGCCAGGGACAGGGACGGGCTTTCTTT